This entry lists 20 T cell receptor beta chains sequenced from one sample in a study of T cells in Graves' hyperthyroidism and ophthalmopathy. RNA transcripts yielded amplified TCR beta CDR3 regions. The HTBI primer set drove a first-round RT-PCR of the TCR CDR3. TCRdb re-analysed the multiplex PCR reads in MiXCR, keeping a single row per CDR3 protein. The sample carries 500,000 or so distinct CDR3 sequences, 15% to 20% recorded once. The sample taken for sequencing was blood. The source of these receptors is a woman aged 25 to 45 with Graves' ophthalmopathy.

This clonotype was counted many times. In DNA form, the CDR3 reads TGTGCCAGCAGATACAACACAGGGTGGGGATGGGCTTTCTTT. Translated, it gives CASRYNTGWGWAFF. V and J are TRBV28 and TRBJ1-1; tentative D call: TRBD1 (6 bases). Germline lookup yields CDR1 MDHEN and CDR2 SYDVKM. Trimming pared 6 bases from V and 11 bases from J, leaving 22 bases between. This CDR3 spans 14 amino acids.

This clonotype was counted a few times. The chain employs TRBV20-1 and TRBJ2-1, with 8 bases aligning to TRBD2. The CDR3 totals 14 residues. Germline CDR1 and CDR2: DFQATT and SNEGSKA (reference sequence). The V segment lost 1 base and the J segment 1 base; nucleotides outside the gene matches: 0. CDR3 nucleotide sequence: TGCAGTGCTAGAGTAGCGGGATCCTACAATGAGCAGTTCTTC. This translates into CSARVAGSYNEQFF.

This clonotype has just a few counts. This rearrangement joins TRBV20-1 to TRBJ2-7; D remains ambiguous. The CDR3 length is 15 residues. The V gene lost 1 base and the J gene lost 0 bases, with 13 bases spanning the gap. In germline, CDR1 is DFQATT, CDR2 SNEGSKA (reference sequence). CDR3: CSARAPARSSYEQYF. The CDR3 DNA is TGCAGTGCTAGAGCTCCGGCCCGGAGCTCCTACGAGCAGTACTTC.

In its sample, this clonotype was seen a few times. This chain links TRBV2 with TRBJ2-1; TRBD2 aligns across 13 bases. V lost 5 bases and J lost 11; bases outside the gene matches: 12. This CDR3 has 16 amino acids. CDR1 SNHLY and CDR2 FYNNEI come from the germline V gene. The CDR3 region is CASSLKLLAGGVKQFF. In DNA form, the CDR3 reads TGTGCCAGCAGTCTGAAGCTACTAGCGGGAGGGGTCAAGCAGTTCTTC.

The chain joins TRBV7-8 to TRBJ1-1; D is ambiguous. This CDR3 comprises 13 residues. The germline V and J ends were trimmed by 7 bases and 9 bases, with 18 bases remaining between them. Germline V gene lookup returns CDR1 SGHVS and CDR2 FQNEAQ. The CDR3, as DNA: TGTGCCAGCACCACCCTCGAGGGCGACAAAGCTTTCTTT. Amino acid sequence: CASTTLEGDKAFF.

This clonotype was detected ten times or more. The rearrangement uses TRBV30 and TRBJ2-7; D gene ambiguous. This CDR3 has 13 amino acids. Germline lookup yields CDR1 GTSNPN and CDR2 SVGIG (reference sequence). V was pared by 2 bases and J by 7 bases, with 15 bases between. The CDR3 protein is CAWSYPGLGEQYF. DNA for the CDR3: TGTGCCTGGAGTTACCCGGGCCTGGGTGAGCAGTACTTC.

The genes are TRBV28 and TRBJ2-1; 10 bases fit TRBD2. Germline CDR1 reads MDHEN; CDR2 reads SYDVKM. The V and J ends lost 6 bases and 6 bases, in that order; junction bases with no gene match: 11. This CDR3 has 16 amino acids. The CDR3 nucleotides are TGTGCCAGCAGCCTACTGGTAGCTAGCGGGAGCAATGAGCAGTTCTTC. This codes for CASSLLVASGSNEQFF.

The chain is built from TRBV6-5 and TRBJ2-7; no clear D. The CDR3 has 14 amino acids. Looked up from germline, CDR1 is MNHEY and CDR2 is SVGAGI. V was trimmed by 1 base and J by 2 bases, leaving 9 bases between them. CDR3 sequence: CASSYLVGPYEQYF. DNA for the CDR3: TGTGCCAGCAGTTACTTGGTCGGACCCTACGAGCAGTACTTC.

This clonotype was counted many times. This chain connects TRBV3-1 to TRBJ2-1, with a tentative D call TRBD1 (5 bases). CDR3 length equals 15 residues. Trimming removed 0 bases at V and 6 bases at J, with 12 bases between. Germline V lookup: CDR1 LGHDT, CDR2 YNNKEL (reference sequence). The CDR3 DNA follows: TGTGCCAGCAGCCAAGATCAGGGTGCCAGCAATGAGCAGTTCTTC. Amino acids: CASSQDQGASNEQFF.

A word on this clonotype: One base away lies a much larger clone, so this may be a sequencing read error. CDR3 nucleotides: TGTGCCAGCAGTGAAGGTAGCGGGATCCCCTACGAGCAGCACTTC. Its protein is CASSEGSGIPYEQHF. V usage is TRBV2 and J usage is TRBJ2-7; 8 bases map to TRBD2. CDR1 is SNHLY and CDR2 is FYNNEI in the germline V gene. The CDR3 is 15 amino acids.

This clonotype was seen many times. The chain uses TRBV24-1 and TRBJ2-3; TRBD2 aligns across 7 bases. CDR3 length: 16 residues. V lost 0 bases and J lost 5; bases outside the gene matches: 7. Germline V lookup: CDR1 KGHDR, CDR2 SFDVKD. For the CDR3, the DNA is TGTGCCACCAGTGATTTGACCAGCGGGATTGGAGATACGCAGTATTTT. Protein product: CATSDLTSGIGDTQYF.

The chain links TRBV28 to TRBJ2-7; TRBD1 matches at 9 bases. There are 14 residues in the CDR3. The germline gives CDR1 MDHEN, CDR2 SYDVKM. V lost 2 bases, J lost 9 bases, and 8 bases stayed unmatched. CDR3 region: CASSLTRDRGSQYF. The CDR3 bases are TGTGCCAGCAGTTTAACTCGCGACAGGGGGTCGCAGTACTTC.

This clonotype showed up many times. This chain links TRBV20-1 with TRBJ2-1, with D possibly matching TRBD2 (6 bases). CDR1 is DFQATT and CDR2 is SNEGSKA in the germline V gene (reference sequence). This CDR3 spans 12 amino acids. Trimming stripped 6 bases from V and 5 bases from J, with 11 bases between. The CDR3 DNA reads TGCAGTGCCGGAAGCGGGCACAATGAGCAGTTCTTC. Translated: CSAGSGHNEQFF.

This clonotype was counted ten times or more. The gene calls are TRBV28 and TRBJ2-7, with D possibly matching TRBD1 (6 bases). Trimming pared 8 bases from V and 7 bases from J, leaving 12 bases between. This CDR3 spans 11 amino acids. CDR1 is MDHEN, CDR2 SYDVKM, per germline. The CDR3 nucleotides read TGTGCCAGCGGGGATGACAGGGAGCAGTACTTC. Its translation is CASGDDREQYF.

This clonotype was found many times. V and J are TRBV7-3 and TRBJ2-7, with 7 bases identical to TRBD1. Germline loops: CDR1 SGHTA, CDR2 FQGTGA. The CDR3 contains 14 residues. V lost 2 bases, J lost 6 bases, and 7 bases stayed unmatched. CDR3 in DNA: TGTGCCAGCAGCTTACAGGGACAGTTTCTCGAGCAGTACTTC. Translation: CASSLQGQFLEQYF.

This clonotype has ten or more counts. This chain joins TRBV6-1 and TRBJ2-5; D perhaps matches TRBD1 (5 bases). V shed 5 bases and J shed 3 bases, with 13 bases lying between them. The germline V gene has CDR1 MNHNS and CDR2 SASEGT. The CDR3 has 14 amino acids. CDR3 sequence: CASSPRVLKETQYF. The CDR3, as DNA: TGTGCCAGCAGTCCCAGGGTCCTAAAAGAGACCCAGTACTTC.

To note about this clonotype: A much larger clone differs from this one at a single base, so this may be a read error. This chain connects TRBV6-2 or TRBV6-3 to TRBJ2-1, with D uncertain. CDR3 length: 15 residues. Germline loops: CDR1 MNHEY, CDR2 SVGEGT. CDR3 sequence: CASSRYSYSCNEQFF. For the CDR3, the DNA is TGTGCCAGCAGTCGGTACAGTTACTCCTGCAATGAGCAGTTCTTC.

This clonotype was found many times. This chain uses TRBV28 with TRBJ2-1, with 10 bases matching TRBD2. V lost 11 bases and J lost 1; bases outside the gene matches: 11. Germline V gives CDR1 MDHEN, CDR2 SYDVKM. The CDR3 consists of 16 residues. For the CDR3, the DNA is TGTGCCCACGGCGGGCTAGCGGGAGTATCCTACAATGAGCAGTTCTTC. It is translated as CAHGGLAGVSYNEQFF. Full variable domain (missing parts from reference TRBV28 and TRBJ2-1): DVKVTQSSRYLVKRTGEKVFLECVQDMDHENMFWYRQDPGLGLRLIYFSYDVKMKEKGDIPEGYSVSREKKERFSLILESASTNQTSMYLCAHGGLAGVSYNEQFFGPGTRLTVL.

This clonotype has at least ten counts. This sequence joins TRBV20-1 and TRBJ2-5; 10 nucleotides align to TRBD1. This CDR3 contains 13 residues. The germline V gene has CDR1 DFQATT and CDR2 SNEGSKA (reference sequence). V was pared by 5 bases and J by 7 bases, with 7 bases of the junction left unmatched. This CDR3 is CSAWTGGAGTQYF. CDR3 DNA: TGCAGTGCTTGGACAGGGGGGGCAGGGACCCAGTACTTC.

The sample holds many counts of this clonotype. This chain uses TRBV11-3 with TRBJ2-1, with 10 bases fitting TRBD1. The V segment lost 0 bases and the J segment 5 bases; nucleotides outside the gene matches: 4. The CDR3 extends over 16 amino acids. Per germline, CDR1 SGHNT and CDR2 YENEEA. In DNA, the CDR3 is TGTGCCAGCAGCTTAGATCCCGGGACAGGGGACAATGAGCAGTTCTTC. Translating gives CASSLDPGTGDNEQFF.